This T cell receptor beta chain was sequenced for a study of CD4 T cells in relation to SARS-CoV-2 and coronaviruses. Study summary: PBMCs were cultured with antigen for approximately nine days before TCR beta sequencing.

The CDR3 runs 13 residues. Germline CDR1 is LGHNA and CDR2 is YNFKEQ. V shed 5 bases and J 7 bases; nucleotides not matched to a gene: 8. Generated by immunoSEQ multiplex PCR, the TCRdb table keeps only in-frame clones and is missing some. The sample yields roughly 29,000 clones, 60% to 85% seen once. This clone appeared a single time. The target antigen is unknown. Before the COVID-19 pandemic, during about 2010-2019, CD4+ T cells were taken from unexposed donors. The cells were cultured for about 10 days before CD4+ T cells were isolated. This TCR came from a human donor in good health. Sequencing used CD4+ T cells from PBMCs, cultured in vitro. The chain uses TRBV4-2 and TRBJ2-7; TRBD1 matches at 7 bases. The CDR3 region is CASSVDRSREQYF. DNA of the CDR3: TGTGCCAGCAGCGTGGACAGGTCGAGGGAGCAGTACTTC.